The present TCR beta chain was sequenced within a study of blood T cell repertoires in COVID-19 (dated by TCRdb to 2020 to 2022). About the study as a whole: The collaborator samples originated in the United States, Italy and Spain and spanned the acute and convalescent phases of COVID-19. The material from the prospective study consisted of cDNA or gDNA derived from T cells, B-cell-depleted T cells, or PBMCs. Subjects who had been exposed to COVID-19, were actively infected with it, or had recovered from it provided the deeply sampled blood TCRbeta repertoires that made up the dataset. The repertoires were made available in a free public database intended to serve as a resource for research on the immune response to SARS-CoV-2. Samples came from the ongoing ImmuneRACE study (first 160 participants) plus 1,254 subjects from 6 global collaborators. The sample metadata nearly always contained a de-identified subject ID, COVID-19 status, age in years and sex. Where HLA class I and class II types were available, the types were taken from metadata supplied by the sample provider, not from assay-based typing.

TCRbeta CDR3 regions were amplified from genomic DNA by means of the immunoSEQ Assay, a bias-controlled multiplex PCR. Regarding the original processing steps: The number of nucleated cells in each sample was estimated by amplification of reference gene primers within the assay. To quantify the absolute abundance of each unique TCRbeta CDR3 rearrangement, sequence reads were collapsed and filtered. For each sample, productive Simpson clonality was calculated by taking the square root of Simpson's diversity index across productive rearrangements. TCRdb obtained this table from immuneACCESS and retained in-frame rearrangements with V and J assigned. These tables miss some clones; where compared with another copy, unresolved V genes account for less than half of the shortfall, and the remainder is unexplained. Clonal size and the V and J genes are those of that table, whereas D and trimming came from the DNA. This sample is represented by approximately 150,000 clones; roughly 80% of them were singletons. Jointly, the top ten make up roughly 2% of the sample.

Study-wide conclusions, independent of this receptor: Clinical and demographic metadata were provided uncurated, with the amount varying by source and participant.

In the case of this clone: Its antigen remains unidentified. No per-base quality is available; no much larger clone lies one base away.

Each collaborating institution followed its own protocols to collect whole blood in K2EDTA tubes. For TCRbeta analysis, collaborator samples were shipped as frozen whole blood, as isolated PBMCs, or as DNA extracted from either sample type. V is reduced by 1 base and J by 9 bases, leaving a spacing of 13 bases between them. For CDR1 and CDR2, the germline V gene (reference sequence) lists LNHNV and YYDKDF. The CDR3, cysteine through phenylalanine, is 14 amino acids long. The CDR3 DNA has 42 bases and is translated from base 1. Here the chain combines TRBV15 and TRBJ2-1, and possibly TRBD2, on 7 matching bases. Sequenced material: peripheral blood. This clonotype originated in a woman older than 75 with acute or convalescent COVID-19. The base sequence is TGTGCCACCAGCAGAGTGGGGAGGGGGGGTGAGCAGTTCTTC. It codes for CATSRVGRGGEQFF.